Detailed here is one TCR beta chain. This clonotype was recorded many times. Its antigen remains undetermined. The input lacks base qualities; no much larger clone sits a single base away. Trimming leaves V shorter by 4 bases and J shorter by 8 bases, with the junction holding 8 bases beyond the gene matches. Measured from the cysteine to the phenylalanine, the CDR3 is 15 residues long. Of all the DNA, just the CDR3 is kept, 45 bases in frame from base 1. CDR1 and CDR2 are drawn from the germline V gene: SGHRS, YFSETQ. The data were obtained in a study of neurological immune-mediated disorders (dated by TCRdb to between 2018 and 2021). Describing the broader study: Peripheral blood TCR-beta repertoires from patients with HTLV-I-associated myelopathy (HAM/TSP), patients with multiple sclerosis, and healthy controls were compared in the study using UMI-based sequencing. The approximately 110 TCR-beta libraries included longitudinal samples, technical triplicates and paired sorted CD4+ and CD8+ T-cell subsets alongside PBMC samples. The cohort comprised about 71 subjects: roughly 15 HAM/TSP patients, 34 multiple sclerosis patients and about 20 healthy controls.

Blood bank volunteers in Maryland, USA served as the healthy controls. For unsorted PBMC libraries, 2 million PBMCs were used after storage in RNAlater at -80 degrees C until RNA extraction. Peripheral blood was subjected to Ficoll-Hypaque density gradient centrifugation to isolate PBMCs, which were then cryopreserved in liquid nitrogen. cDNA was synthesized by template-switch 5'RACE using a primer with a 10-nucleotide random unique molecular identifier that tagged each TCR transcript. Each sequencing run produced over 200 million TCR-beta sequences covering 15-18 subjects. The RNeasy kit was used for extraction of total RNA. The KAPA Real-time Library Amplification kit was used to amplify TCR-beta VDJ regions with primers for the TCR constant region and the 5'RACE anchor. A first PCR added sample indexes and Illumina adaptors, after which a second PCR increased the library yield. After purification with Ampure beads, the TCR product of roughly 650 bp was size-selected on a 2% E-gel SizeSelection system. Before pooling, library quality was assessed on a Bioanalyzer, concentration was determined with Qubit, and library quantification was performed with the Kapa Library Quantification kit. Libraries were sequenced paired-end 2 x 150 bp on an Illumina HiSeq 2500. To increase sequence diversity, about 23-30% phiX was spiked into each library pool. The original pipeline was this. The UMI-based MiGEC pipeline processed quality-filtered reads and removed over 80% of raw TCR sequences during error correction. IMGT germline references were used for alignment of VDJ genes, and clonotypes were defined by a unique CDR3 amino acid sequence together with V-J genes. VDJtools evaluated clonal expansion, Shannon diversity and CDR3 relatedness (CalcPairwiseDistances, ClusterSamples); CLCbio workbench built phylogenetic trees. Using coefficient-of-variation modelling across technical triplicates, the study counted a clone as expanded if it had at least 8 unique UMIs. TCRdb reprocessed the public reads (quality trimming at Q25 with fastp, clone calling with MiXCR) and kept in-frame beta chains. Here each entry gathers all rows of one CDR3 protein and keeps the most common genes and DNA. These V and J calls rely on TCRdb rather than the paper's analysis. This sample holds roughly 80,000 distinct CDR3 sequences; 10% were observed only once. The ten largest clones represent under 2% of the sample.

Paper-wide results and their limitations: TCR clonal expansion was highest in HAM/TSP patients and lowest in MS patients, with MS patients falling below even healthy controls. Across subjects, expanded clones never shared an identical CDR3 amino acid sequence, which suggests that the TCR-beta repertoires in every group were private.

The origin of this receptor is a man aged 40-55 years in good health. Sample: PBMCs. The chain is encoded by TRBV5-1 joined to TRBJ2-1; 11 central bases correspond to TRBD2. The CDR3 reads CASSPSSGRKDEQFF. The nucleotide sequence reads as follows: TGCGCCAGCAGCCCCTCTAGCGGGAGGAAGGATGAGCAGTTCTTC.